Below are 15 T cell receptor beta chains sequenced from a single sample in a study of T cell responses to AZD1222 COVID-19 vaccine. Repertoires were generated with immunoSEQ multiplex PCR, while TCRdb's copy carries only in-frame clones and drops some. This sample has 150,000 to 200,000 clones, with approximately 92% found just once. The sequenced sample was peripheral blood, obtained on day 0 of AZD1222 vaccination. All receptors derive from an adult in good health.

The chain links TRBV30 to TRBJ1-2, with D uncertain. CDR3 length: 15 residues. Trimming removed 0 bases from V and 4 bases from J, with 15 bases in between. Per the germline V gene, CDR1 is GTSNPN and CDR2 is SVGIG (reference sequence). CDR3 bases: TGTGCCTGGAGTGTGCGGACGGTCTCGGCCTATGGCTACACCTTC. It codes for CAWSVRTVSAYGYTF.

This clone was observed once. The rearrangement uses TRBV11-2 and TRBJ1-1; TRBD1 is a possible D gene (6 bases). The CDR3 has 13 residues. Trimming pared 3 bases from V and 6 bases from J, leaving 11 bases between. Germline V CDR1 and CDR2: SGHAT, FQNNGV. The CDR3 reads CASSFTGTPEAFF. CDR3 nucleotide sequence: TGTGCCAGCAGCTTCACAGGGACCCCTGAAGCTTTCTTT.

V and J are TRBV18 and TRBJ2-5; D is ambiguous. Trimming took 6 bases from V and 5 from J, leaving 16 bases between them. CDR1 is KGHSH and CDR2 is LQKENI in the germline V gene. This CDR3 has 14 amino acids. The CDR3 sequence: CASSSAGYGETQYF. Here the CDR3 DNA reads TGTGCCAGCTCGAGCGCAGGATACGGGGAGACCCAGTACTTC. Variable domain in full (rest from reference TRBV18 and TRBJ2-5): NAGVMQNPRHLVRRRGQEARLRCSPMKGHSHVYWYRQLPEEGLKFMVYLQKENIIDESGMPKERFSAEFPKEGPSILRIQQVVRGDSAAYFCASSSAGYGETQYFGPGTRLLVL.

V and J are TRBV7-9 and TRBJ1-5; 8 positions match TRBD1. V was pared by 5 bases and J by 4 bases, with 19 bases of the junction left unmatched. The germline gives CDR1 SEHNR, CDR2 FQNEAQ (reference sequence). CDR3 length: 19 amino acids. The DNA for the CDR3 is TGTGCCAGCAGCCACTACTCCCTACCCGGGACAGGATCTAATCAGCCCCAGCATTTT. The encoded protein is CASSHYSLPGTGSNQPQHF.

Concerning this clone itself: The junction differs from germline at one of its ends, possibly a read error. The CDR3 nucleotides read TGTGCCAGCAGCCTAGGGGGACTAGCTTACAATCCCTACGAGCAGTACTTC. Translated, it gives CASSLGGLAYNPYEQYF. The V gene is TRBV13, the J gene TRBJ2-7; 9 bases align to TRBD2. Germline loops: CDR1 PRHDT, CDR2 FYEKMQ (reference sequence). The CDR3 runs to 17 residues.

J is TRBJ1-6 and V is TRBV10-2, with D tentatively TRBD1 (6 bases). V shed 6 bases and J shed 14 bases, with 23 bases lying between them. This CDR3 contains 15 residues. Per the germline V gene, CDR1 is WSHSY and CDR2 is SAAADI. The CDR3 protein is CASRAGTTGALTLHF. The CDR3 DNA reads as TGCGCCAGCAGGGCAGGGACGACAGGAGCGTTAACCCTCCACTTT.

V gene TRBV11-2 combines with J gene TRBJ2-1, with TRBD2 matching over 7 bases. CDR1 is SGHAT, CDR2 FQNNGV, per germline. The CDR3 runs 16 residues. After removal of 5 bases from V and 6 bases from J, the junction contained 13 bases not matched to a gene. The CDR3: CASSPRLAPMSNEQFF. The DNA for the CDR3 is TGTGCCAGCAGCCCAAGACTAGCCCCGATGTCCAATGAGCAGTTCTTC.

The chain carries TRBV20-1 and TRBJ2-7; D unresolved. The CDR3 length is 11 residues. Germline CDR1 reads DFQATT; CDR2 reads SNEGSKA (reference sequence). Trimming cost V 4 bases and J 7 bases, with 11 bases left between them. DNA of the CDR3: TGCAGTGCTACCCGACTGGTGGAGCAGTACTTC. Translated: CSATRLVEQYF.

This chain uses TRBV5-1 with TRBJ2-5; the D is unclear. Germline V gene sequence: CDR1 SGHRS, CDR2 YFSETQ. This CDR3 has 12 residues. V was cut by 0 bases and J by 5 bases, with 5 bases left in between. The CDR3 region has the DNA TGCGCCAGCAGCTTGGTGGGGGAGACCCAGTACTTC. Its protein is CASSLVGETQYF.

V is TRBV29-1 and J is TRBJ1-3, with 7 bases lining up with TRBD1. Germline values: CDR1 SQVTM, CDR2 ANQGSEA. This CDR3 spans 15 amino acids. Trimming took 6 bases from V and 4 from J; bases not matched to a gene: 12. The DNA for the CDR3 is TGCAGCGTCGCCCTTCCGGACAGGTCAGGAAACACCATATATTTT. Residues: CSVALPDRSGNTIYF.

V is TRBV9 and J is TRBJ2-2; D gene unclear. The CDR3 is made up of 12 amino acids. Germline-derived CDR1 and CDR2 are SGDLS and YYNGEE. Deletions cut 2 bases from V and 7 bases from J, with 6 bases between. The CDR3 spells CASSVSVGELFF. In nucleotides, the CDR3 is TGTGCCAGCAGCGTGTCTGTCGGGGAGCTGTTTTTT.

V usage is TRBV5-5 and J usage is TRBJ1-2; 9 bases are shared with TRBD1. The germline V gene has CDR1 SGHKS and CDR2 YYEKEE (reference sequence). The CDR3 is made up of 13 amino acids. Trimming took 4 bases from V and 8 from J; bases not matched to a gene: 6. CDR3 sequence (DNA): TGTGCCAGCAGCCGGACAGGGGAGGGCGGCTACACCTTC. This translates into CASSRTGEGGYTF.

The genes are TRBV11-2 and TRBJ2-1, with 9 bases matching TRBD1. The junction had 6 bases not matched to a gene; V was cut back by 1 base and J by 5 bases. Germline CDR1 reads SGHAT; CDR2 reads FQNNGV. This CDR3 region has 16 residues. The CDR3 nucleotides are TGTGCCAGCAGCTTAGGGGGACAGGGAATTGACAATGAGCAGTTCTTC. It specifies CASSLGGQGIDNEQFF.

This chain links TRBV24-1 with TRBJ1-3; tentatively, D is TRBD1 (5 bases). The V end was cut by 1 base, the J end by 4 bases, with 13 bases between. The length of the CDR3 is 16 residues. Germline loops: CDR1 KGHDR, CDR2 SFDVKD. Written as DNA, the CDR3 is TGTGCCACCAGTGATTTTTGGACAACTACGGGAAACACCATATATTTT. This codes for CATSDFWTTTGNTIYF.

The CDR3 bases are TGTGCCAGCAGTGACAGGGAGGGACAGGTATCTTCACCCCTCCACTTT. Residues: CASSDREGQVSSPLHF. The chain links TRBV2 to TRBJ1-6; 8 bases agree with TRBD1. The germline gives CDR1 SNHLY, CDR2 FYNNEI. V lost 3 bases, J lost 9 bases, and 10 bases stayed unmatched. The CDR3 covers 16 residues.